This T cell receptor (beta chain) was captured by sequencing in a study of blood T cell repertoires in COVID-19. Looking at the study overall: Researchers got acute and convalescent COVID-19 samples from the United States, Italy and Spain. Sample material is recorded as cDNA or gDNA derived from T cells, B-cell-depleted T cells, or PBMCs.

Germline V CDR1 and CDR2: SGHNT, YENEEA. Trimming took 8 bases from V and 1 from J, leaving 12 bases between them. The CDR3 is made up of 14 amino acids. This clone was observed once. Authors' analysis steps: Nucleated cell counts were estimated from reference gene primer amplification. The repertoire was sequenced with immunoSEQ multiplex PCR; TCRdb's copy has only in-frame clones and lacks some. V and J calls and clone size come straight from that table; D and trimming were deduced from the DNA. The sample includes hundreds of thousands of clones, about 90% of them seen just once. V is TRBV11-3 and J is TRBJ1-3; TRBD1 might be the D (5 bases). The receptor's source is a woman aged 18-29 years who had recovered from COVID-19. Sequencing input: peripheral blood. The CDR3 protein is CASRPRGSGNTIYF. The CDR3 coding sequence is TGTGCCAGCCGCCCGCGGGGGTCTGGAAACACCATATATTTT. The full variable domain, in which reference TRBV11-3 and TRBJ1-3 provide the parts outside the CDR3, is EAGVVQSPRYKIIEKKQPVAFWCNPISGHNTLYWYLQNLGQGPELLIRYENEEAVDDSQLPKDRFSAERLKGVDSTLKIQPAELGDSAVYLCASRPRGSGNTIYFGEGSWLTVV.